Sequencing of this T cell receptor beta chain was carried out in a study of blood T cell repertoires in COVID-19 (dated by TCRdb to the early 2020s). Background for the entire study: Collaborator samples came from the United States, Italy and Spain and covered acute and convalescent phases of COVID-19. The material from the prospective study consisted of cDNA or gDNA derived from T cells, B-cell-depleted T cells, or PBMCs. Subjects who had been exposed to COVID-19, were actively infected with it, or had recovered from it provided the deeply sampled blood TCRbeta repertoires that made up the dataset. The repertoires were released in a freely available public database meant as a resource for research on the immune response to SARS-CoV-2. Samples came from the ongoing ImmuneRACE study (first 160 participants) plus 1,254 subjects from 6 global collaborators. The sample metadata nearly always contained a de-identified subject ID, COVID-19 status, age in years and sex. Where available, HLA class I and class II types were obtained from metadata supplied by the sample provider rather than from assay-based typing. Here is what the overall study found, with its caveats: How much clinical and demographic metadata was included differed by source and by participant, and the metadata was provided uncurated.

One collaborating source in Seattle enrolled patients while the patients were actively infected and followed the patients over time throughout the course of disease. Whole blood was collected in K2EDTA tubes by collaborating institutions according to the institutions' own protocols. For TCRbeta analysis, collaborator samples were shipped as frozen whole blood, as isolated PBMCs, or as DNA extracted from either sample type. The cysteine opens and the phenylalanine closes a CDR3 of 14 amino acids. Just CDR3 DNA is preserved here, 42 bases in frame from base 1. Trimming removed 6 bases from V and 8 bases from J; the gene matches leave 7 bases unexplained. The germline V gene supplies CDR1 SNHLY and CDR2 FYNNEI. TCRbeta CDR3 regions were amplified from genomic DNA using the immunoSEQ Assay, a bias-controlled multiplex PCR. The paper's processing steps were these. Nucleated cell counts per sample were estimated from amplification of reference gene primers within the assay. Sequence reads were collapsed and filtered to measure the absolute abundance of every unique TCRbeta CDR3 rearrangement. For each sample, productive Simpson clonality was calculated by taking the square root of Simpson's diversity index across productive rearrangements. Drawn from immuneACCESS, this table holds only the in-frame rearrangements with V and J called that TCRdb kept. Clones are partly lost; checked studies trace under half to an unresolved V gene and leave the rest unexplained. V and J calls and clone size follow that table, whereas D and trimming were derived from the DNA. Within this sample are about 93,000 clones, with roughly 90% of them counted one time only. The top ten clonotypes cover more than 5% of the sample.

Remarks on this clone: Its antigen is not yet known. Per-base quality was not reported, and no clone a single base away is much larger than it.

The sequence was obtained from a man in his 60s with COVID-19, enrolled during active disease. The sequence links TRBV2 to TRBJ1-4, and 9 junction bases match TRBD1. The sample consisted of peripheral blood. The sequenced DNA is TGTGCCAGCAGGGAGGACAGGGGTGACGAAAAACTGTTTTTT. The translation is CASREDRGDEKLFF.